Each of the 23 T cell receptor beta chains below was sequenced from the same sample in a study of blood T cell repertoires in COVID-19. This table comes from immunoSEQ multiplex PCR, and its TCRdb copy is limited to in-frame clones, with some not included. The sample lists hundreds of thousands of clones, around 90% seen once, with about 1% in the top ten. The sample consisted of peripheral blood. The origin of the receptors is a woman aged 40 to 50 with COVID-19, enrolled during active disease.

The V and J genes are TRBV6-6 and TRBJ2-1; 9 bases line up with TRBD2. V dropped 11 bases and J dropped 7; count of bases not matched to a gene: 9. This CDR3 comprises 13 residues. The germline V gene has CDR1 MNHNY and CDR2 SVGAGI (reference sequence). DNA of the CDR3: TGTGCCGCGGGGGGGGGCAAAGGGAATGAGCAGTTCTTC. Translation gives CAAGGGKGNEQFF.

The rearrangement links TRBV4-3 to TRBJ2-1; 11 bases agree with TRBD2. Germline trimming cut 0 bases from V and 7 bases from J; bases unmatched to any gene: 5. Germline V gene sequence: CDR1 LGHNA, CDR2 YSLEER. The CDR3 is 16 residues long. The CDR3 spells CASSQELAGVGNEQFF. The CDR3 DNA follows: TGCGCCAGCAGCCAAGAACTAGCGGGGGTTGGTAATGAGCAGTTCTTC.

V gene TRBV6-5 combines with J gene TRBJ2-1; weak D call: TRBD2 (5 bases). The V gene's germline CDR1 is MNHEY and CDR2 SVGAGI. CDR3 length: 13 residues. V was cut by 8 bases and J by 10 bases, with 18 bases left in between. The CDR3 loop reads CASLYTRSGEQFF. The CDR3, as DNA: TGTGCCAGCCTGTATACTAGGAGCGGCGAGCAGTTCTTC.

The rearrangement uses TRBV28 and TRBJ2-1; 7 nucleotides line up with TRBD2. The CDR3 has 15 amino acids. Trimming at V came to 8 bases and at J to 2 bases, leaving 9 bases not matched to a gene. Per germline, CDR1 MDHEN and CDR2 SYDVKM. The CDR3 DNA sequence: TGTGCCAGCGGCAAGACTAGCACAACCTACAATGAGCAGTTCTTC. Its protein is CASGKTSTTYNEQFF.

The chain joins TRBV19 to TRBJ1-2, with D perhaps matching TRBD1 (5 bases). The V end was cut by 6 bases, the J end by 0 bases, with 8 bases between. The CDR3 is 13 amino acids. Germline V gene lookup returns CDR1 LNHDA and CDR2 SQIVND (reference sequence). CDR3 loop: CASRQVPNYGYTF. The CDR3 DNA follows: TGTGCCAGTAGACAGGTCCCTAACTATGGCTACACCTTC.

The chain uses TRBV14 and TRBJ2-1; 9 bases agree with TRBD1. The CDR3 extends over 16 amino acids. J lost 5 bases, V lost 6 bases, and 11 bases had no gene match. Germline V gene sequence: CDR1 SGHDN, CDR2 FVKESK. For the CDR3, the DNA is TGTGCCAGCAGACCCCTAGCCGGGACAGGGAACAATGAGCAGTTCTTC. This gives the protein CASRPLAGTGNNEQFF.

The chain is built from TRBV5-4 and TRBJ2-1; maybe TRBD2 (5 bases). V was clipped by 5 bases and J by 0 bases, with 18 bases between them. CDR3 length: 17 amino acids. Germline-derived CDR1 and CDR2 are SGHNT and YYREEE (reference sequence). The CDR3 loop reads CASSLGLAASSYNEQFF. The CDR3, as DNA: TGTGCCAGCAGTCTGGGCCTAGCTGCGAGCTCCTACAATGAGCAGTTCTTC.

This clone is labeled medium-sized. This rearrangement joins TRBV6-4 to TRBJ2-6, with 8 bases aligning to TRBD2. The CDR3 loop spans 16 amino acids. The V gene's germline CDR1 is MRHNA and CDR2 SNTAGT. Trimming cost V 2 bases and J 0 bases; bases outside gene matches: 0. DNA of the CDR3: TGTGCCAGCAGTGACAGCGGGAGCTCTGGGGCCAACGTCCTGACTTTC. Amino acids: CASSDSGSSGANVLTF.

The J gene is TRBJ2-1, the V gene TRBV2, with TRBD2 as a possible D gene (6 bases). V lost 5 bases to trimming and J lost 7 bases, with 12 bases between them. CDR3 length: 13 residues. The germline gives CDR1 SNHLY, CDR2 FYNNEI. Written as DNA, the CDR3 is TGTGCCAGCAGTAGGGACTGGAAAAATGAGCAGTTCTTC. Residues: CASSRDWKNEQFF.

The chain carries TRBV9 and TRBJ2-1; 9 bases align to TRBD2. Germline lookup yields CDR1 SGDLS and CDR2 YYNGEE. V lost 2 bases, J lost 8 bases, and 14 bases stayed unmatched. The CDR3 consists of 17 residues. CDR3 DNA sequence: TGTGCCAGCAGCGTTCGATTAGGAGCGGGGGGATCCGATGAGCAGTTCTTC. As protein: CASSVRLGAGGSDEQFF. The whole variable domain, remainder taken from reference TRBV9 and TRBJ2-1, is DSGVTQTPKHLITATGQRVTLRCSPRSGDLSVYWYQQSLDQGLQFLIQYYNGEERAKGNILERFSAQQFPDLHSELNLSSLELGDSALYFCASSVRLGAGGSDEQFFGPGTRLTVL.

The CDR3 loop is CATQRDSNQPQHF. Written as DNA, the CDR3 is TGTGCCACCCAGCGAGACAGCAATCAGCCCCAGCATTTT. The rearrangement uses TRBV15 and TRBJ1-5, with D unclear. V was pared by 8 bases and J by 1 base, with 9 bases between. The CDR3 has 13 residues. Germline V gene sequence: CDR1 LNHNV, CDR2 YYDKDF (reference sequence).

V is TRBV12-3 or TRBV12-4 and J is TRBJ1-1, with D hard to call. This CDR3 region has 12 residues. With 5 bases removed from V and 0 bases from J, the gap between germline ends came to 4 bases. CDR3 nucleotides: TGTGCCAGCAGTACGGTGAACACTGAAGCTTTCTTT. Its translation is CASSTVNTEAFF.

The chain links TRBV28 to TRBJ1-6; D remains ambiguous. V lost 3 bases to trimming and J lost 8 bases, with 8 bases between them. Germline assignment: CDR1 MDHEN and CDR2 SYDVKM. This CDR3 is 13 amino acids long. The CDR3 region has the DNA TGTGCCAGCAGTTTCGAGGCGGATTCACCCCTCCACTTT. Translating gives CASSFEADSPLHF.

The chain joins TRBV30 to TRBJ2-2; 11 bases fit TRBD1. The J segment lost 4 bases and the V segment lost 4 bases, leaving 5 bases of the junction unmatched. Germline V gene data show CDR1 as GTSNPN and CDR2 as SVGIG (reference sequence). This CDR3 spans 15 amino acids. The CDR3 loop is CAWMDRGRITGELFF. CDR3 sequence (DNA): TGTGCCTGGATGGACAGGGGGCGTATCACCGGGGAGCTGTTTTTT.

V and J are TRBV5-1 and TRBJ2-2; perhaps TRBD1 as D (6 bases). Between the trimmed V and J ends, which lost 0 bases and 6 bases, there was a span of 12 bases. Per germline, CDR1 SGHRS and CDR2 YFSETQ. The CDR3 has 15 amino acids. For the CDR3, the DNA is TGCGCCAGCAGCTTGGCACAGGGTAATTCCGGGGAGCTGTTTTTT. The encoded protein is CASSLAQGNSGELFF. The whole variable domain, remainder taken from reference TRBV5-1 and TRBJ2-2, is KAGVTQTPRYLIKTRGQQVTLSCSPISGHRSVSWYQQTPGQGLQFLFEYFSETQRNKGNFPGRFSGRQFSNSRSEMNVSTLELGDSALYLCASSLAQGNSGELFFGEGSRLTVL.

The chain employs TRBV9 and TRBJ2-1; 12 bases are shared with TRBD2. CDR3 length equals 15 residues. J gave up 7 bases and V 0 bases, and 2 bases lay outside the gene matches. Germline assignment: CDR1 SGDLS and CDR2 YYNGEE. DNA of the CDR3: TGTGCCAGCAGCGTAGTACTAGCGGGAGGTAATGAGCAGTTCTTC. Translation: CASSVVLAGGNEQFF.

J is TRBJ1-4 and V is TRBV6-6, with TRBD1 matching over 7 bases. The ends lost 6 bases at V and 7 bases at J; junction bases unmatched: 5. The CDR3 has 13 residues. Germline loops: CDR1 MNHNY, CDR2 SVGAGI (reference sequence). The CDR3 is CASRQTGSEKLFF. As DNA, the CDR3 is TGTGCCAGCAGGCAGACAGGGAGTGAAAAACTGTTTTTT.

DNA for the CDR3: TGTGCCAGCAGTGAACCTTTACCCTTGGAGGGGTACTTC. It specifies CASSEPLPLEGYF. The chain couples TRBV6-1 to TRBJ2-7; D possibly corresponds to TRBD2 (6 bases). V shed 2 bases and J shed 12 bases, with 17 bases lying between them. CDR3 size: 13 residues. The V gene's germline CDR1 is MNHNS and CDR2 SASEGT.

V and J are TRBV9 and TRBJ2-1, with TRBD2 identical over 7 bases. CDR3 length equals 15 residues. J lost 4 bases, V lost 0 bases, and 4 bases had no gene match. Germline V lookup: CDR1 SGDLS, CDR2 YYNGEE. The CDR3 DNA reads TGTGCCAGCAGCGTAGGGGCGGGAGAGTACAATGAGCAGTTCTTC. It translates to CASSVGAGEYNEQFF.

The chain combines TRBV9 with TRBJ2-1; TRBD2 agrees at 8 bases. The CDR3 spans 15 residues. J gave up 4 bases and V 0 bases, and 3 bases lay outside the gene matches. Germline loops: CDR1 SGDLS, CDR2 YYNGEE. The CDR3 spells CASSVDGGRYNEQFF. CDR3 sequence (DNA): TGTGCCAGCAGCGTAGATGGCGGGAGGTACAATGAGCAGTTCTTC.

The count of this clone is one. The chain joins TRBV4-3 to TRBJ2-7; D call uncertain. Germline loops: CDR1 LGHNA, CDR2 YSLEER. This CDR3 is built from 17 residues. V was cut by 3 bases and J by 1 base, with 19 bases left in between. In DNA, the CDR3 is TGCGCCAGCAGCCAGTTACTCGGGTTCCCCGGGTCCTACGAGCAGTACTTC. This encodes CASSQLLGFPGSYEQYF.

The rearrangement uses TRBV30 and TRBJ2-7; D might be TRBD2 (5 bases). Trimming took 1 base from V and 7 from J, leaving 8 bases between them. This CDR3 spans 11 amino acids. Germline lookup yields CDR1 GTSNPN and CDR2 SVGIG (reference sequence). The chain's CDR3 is CAWSGGGEQYF. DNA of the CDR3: TGTGCCTGGAGTGGAGGCGGGGAGCAGTACTTC.

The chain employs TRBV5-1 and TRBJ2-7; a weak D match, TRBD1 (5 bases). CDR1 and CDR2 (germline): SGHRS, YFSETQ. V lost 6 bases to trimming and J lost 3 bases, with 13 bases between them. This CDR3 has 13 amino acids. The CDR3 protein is CASKKAGRYEQYF. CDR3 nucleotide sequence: TGCGCCAGCAAGAAAGCAGGGCGCTACGAGCAGTACTTC.